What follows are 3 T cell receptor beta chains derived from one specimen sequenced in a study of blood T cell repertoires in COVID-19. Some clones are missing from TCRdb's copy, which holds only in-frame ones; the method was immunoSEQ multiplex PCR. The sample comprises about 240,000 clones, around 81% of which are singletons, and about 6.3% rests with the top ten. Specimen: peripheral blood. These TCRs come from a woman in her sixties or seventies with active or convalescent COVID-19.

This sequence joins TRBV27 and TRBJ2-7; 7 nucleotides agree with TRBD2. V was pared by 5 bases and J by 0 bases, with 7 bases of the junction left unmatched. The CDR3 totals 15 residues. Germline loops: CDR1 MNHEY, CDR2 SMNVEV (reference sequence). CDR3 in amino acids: CASSGVAGFSYEQYF. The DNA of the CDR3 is TGTGCCAGCAGTGGGGTAGCGGGTTTCTCCTACGAGCAGTACTTC.

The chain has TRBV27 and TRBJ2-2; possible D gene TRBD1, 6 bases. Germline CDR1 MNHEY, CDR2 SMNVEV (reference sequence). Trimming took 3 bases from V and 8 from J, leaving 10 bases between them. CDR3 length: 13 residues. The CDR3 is CASSLGAAGELFF. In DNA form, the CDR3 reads TGTGCCAGCAGTTTGGGGGCGGCGGGGGAGCTGTTTTTT.

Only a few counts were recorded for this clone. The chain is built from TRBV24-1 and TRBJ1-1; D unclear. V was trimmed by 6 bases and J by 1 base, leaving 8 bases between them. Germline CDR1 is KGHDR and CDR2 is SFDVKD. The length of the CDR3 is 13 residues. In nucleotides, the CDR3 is TGTGCCACCAGTTTACGGGGGAACACTGAAGCTTTCTTT. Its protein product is CATSLRGNTEAFF.